This T cell receptor beta chain came from a study of OX40 agonist ivuxolimab in advanced cancers. TCRdb's table, derived via immunoSEQ multiplex PCR, lists solely in-frame clones and lacks some. Among more than 40,000 clones listed, about 90% were seen once. The CDR3 runs to 14 residues. The V and J ends lost 0 bases and 10 bases, in that order; junction bases with no gene match: 6. Germline values: CDR1 MNHNY, CDR2 SVGAGI (reference sequence). This TCR was recovered from an adult with an advanced solid tumor such as melanoma, head and neck, liver or kidney cancer. This material consisted of CD4+ or CD8+ T cells sorted from blood, taken in a trial of the OX40 agonist ivuxolimab. This sequence joins TRBV6-6 and TRBJ2-1, with 7 bases aligning to TRBD2. The CDR3, as DNA: TGTGCCAGCAGTTACTCGACAACGGGAGGAGAGCAGTTCTTC. Translating it yields CASSYSTTGGEQFF.